These T cell receptor beta chains were read from a single sample in a study of human T cells and chemical hapten exposure. One entry per CDR3 protein results from TCRdb running MiXCR on the RACE reads. Among 85,000 or so distinct CDR3 sequences listed, about 10% were seen once. Sequencing was performed on whole blood, taken in connection with sensitization to the hapten diphenylcyclopropenone (DPC). These receptors all stem from a woman aged 45-65 years with alopecia areata. Some clones in this sample may be carry-over from other donors' samples. CDR3s leave out the opening cysteine and the closing phenylalanine or tryptophan.

J gene	CDR3 length	V gene	CDR3 protein
TRBJ1-2	9	TRBV6-5	ASSSRNGYT
TRBJ1-2	10	TRBV20-1	SASEGVNGYT
TRBJ1-1	15	TRBV6-6	ASSQRTGTNRNTEAF
TRBJ1-1	12	TRBV3-1	ASSQPRANTEAF
TRBJ1-1	14	TRBV5-4	ASSLGRGQVNTEAF
TRBJ2-3	13	TRBV5-8	ASSLVYRGADTQY
TRBJ1-6	13	TRBV30	AWSPQGPAYSPLH
TRBJ2-1	15	TRBV12-5	ASGPKGGGPSYNEQF
TRBJ2-7	14	TRBV4-2	ASSQDDRDSSYEQY
TRBJ1-5	12	TRBV19	ASSIGENNQPQH
TRBJ2-7	16	TRBV7-6	ASSLALVGTSHSYEQY
TRBJ1-5	15	TRBV3-1	ASSPFPQGAKDQPQH
TRBJ1-2	11	TRBV19	ASGTQMNYGYT
TRBJ1-4	12	TRBV11-3	ASTGNQQNEKLF
TRBJ1-3	12	TRBV11-3	ASSLQGSGNTIY
TRBJ2-7	12	TRBV28	ASSFRDRGLEQY
TRBJ2-2	9	TRBV7-9	ASRGDGELF
TRBJ1-4	9	TRBV7-9	ASRTDEKLF
TRBJ1-4	11	TRBV5-1	ASSPGTNEKLF
TRBJ2-1	16	TRBV24-1	ATSDPVKTSGSDNEQF
TRBJ2-2	12	TRBV12-3/TRBV12-4	ASNPGPSAGELF
TRBJ2-4	13	TRBV27	ASRTAGGPKNIQY
TRBJ2-5	12	TRBV7-6	AGSFSAGGETQY
TRBJ1-1	11	TRBV6-1	ASRISLGTEAF
TRBJ2-1	14	TRBV4-2	ASSQGVPRGNNEQF
TRBJ2-1	12	TRBV7-2	ASSLSRVEGEQF
TRBJ2-5	14	TRBV28	ASSAPGTATQETQY
TRBJ2-7	14	TRBV5-5	ASSLIRQGRPYEQY
TRBJ2-1	12	TRBV20-1	SANPDSSYNEQF
TRBJ1-1	11	TRBV6-2/TRBV6-3	ASSYGGSTEAF
TRBJ2-7	14	TRBV25-1	ASSGGSSGFFYEQY
TRBJ1-6	11	TRBV10-3	AISESEGSPLH
TRBJ2-1	15	TRBV11-2	ASSYRGLMSSYNEQF
TRBJ2-5	11	TRBV7-2	ASRGSFPETQY
TRBJ1-2	12	TRBV20-1	SASETGVPNGYT
TRBJ1-1	13	TRBV12-3/TRBV12-4	ASSSPLVPNTEAF
TRBJ1-2	11	TRBV6-4	ASSPWGDGGYT
TRBJ1-2	10	TRBV12-3/TRBV12-4	ASSRGGYGYT
TRBJ1-1	13	TRBV7-8	ASSLVSGIYTEAF
TRBJ2-2	11	TRBV29-1	SVEDLGTGELF